This TCR beta chain is drawn from a study of T cells after yellow fever vaccination. This CDR3 contains 15 residues. Trimming removed 3 bases from V and 3 bases from J; junction bases left unmatched: 3. Germline V lookup: CDR1 SGHDT, CDR2 YYEEEE. Study-level results: Peaking faster, on day 5 versus 15, the secondary response was nonetheless weaker. Clonotypes found in both CD4 and CD8 compartments made up a small share.

Each CDR3 protein gets one entry after TCRdb re-called the 5' RACE reads with MiXCR. The data hold around 100,000 distinct CDR3 sequences, with roughly 8.9% observed a single time. This clonotype was counted ten times or more. The antigen is undetermined. The source of this sequence is a man aged 25 to 40 who received the YFV17D yellow fever vaccine. The sample here was CD8+ T cells sorted from PBMCs, taken 45 days after the yellow fever booster vaccination. The chain uses TRBV5-6 and TRBJ2-5; 12 bases fit TRBD1. CDR3 sequence reads: CASSWGQGAKETQYF. The CDR3 DNA reads as TGTGCCAGCAGCTGGGGACAGGGGGCGAAAGAGACCCAGTACTTC.